This T cell receptor beta chain was sequenced during a study of response to subunit inactivated influenza vaccine. This clonotype appeared a few times. TCRdb fed the RT-PCR reads into MiXCR, producing one record per CDR3 protein. The sample shows about 700,000 distinct CDR3 sequences, around 13% of them seen only once. Germline CDR1 SGHVS, CDR2 FQNEAQ. V lost 8 bases and J 2 bases, leaving 20 bases between the germline ends. This CDR3 is 16 amino acids long. This chain uses TRBV7-8 with TRBJ2-3; no clear D gene. The TCR comes from a man aged 45 to 65 who received an inactivated influenza vaccine. The source was PBMCs from blood, collected roughly 2 weeks before vaccination. The CDR3 DNA is TGTGCCAGCCGGCTCCGGCCGGGCAGGTCCACAGATACGCAGTATTTT. Residues: CASRLRPGRSTDTQYF.